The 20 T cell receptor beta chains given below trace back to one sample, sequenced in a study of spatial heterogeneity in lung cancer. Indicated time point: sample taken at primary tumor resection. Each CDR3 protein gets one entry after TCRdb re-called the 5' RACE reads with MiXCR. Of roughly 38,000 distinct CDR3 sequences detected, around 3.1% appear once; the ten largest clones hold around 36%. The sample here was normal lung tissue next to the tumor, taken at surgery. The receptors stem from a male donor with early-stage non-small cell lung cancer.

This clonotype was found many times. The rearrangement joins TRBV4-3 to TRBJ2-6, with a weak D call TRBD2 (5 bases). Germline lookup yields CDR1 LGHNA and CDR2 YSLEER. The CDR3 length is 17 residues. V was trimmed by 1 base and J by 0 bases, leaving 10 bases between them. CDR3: CASSQGLRNSGANVLTF. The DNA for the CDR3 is TGCGCCAGCAGCCAAGGACTACGTAACTCTGGGGCCAACGTCCTGACTTTC.

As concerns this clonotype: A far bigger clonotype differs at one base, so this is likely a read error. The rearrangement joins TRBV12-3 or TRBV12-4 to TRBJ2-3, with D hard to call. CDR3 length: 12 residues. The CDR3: CASSLATDTQCF. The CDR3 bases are TGTGCCAGCAGTTTAGCCACAGATACGCAGTGTTTT.

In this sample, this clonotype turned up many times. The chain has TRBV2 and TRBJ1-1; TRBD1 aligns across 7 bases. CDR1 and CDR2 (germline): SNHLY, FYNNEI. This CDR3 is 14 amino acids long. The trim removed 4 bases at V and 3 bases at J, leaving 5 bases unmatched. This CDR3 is CASSVGTAYTEAFF. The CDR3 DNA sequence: TGTGCCAGCAGTGTCGGGACAGCTTACACTGAAGCTTTCTTT.

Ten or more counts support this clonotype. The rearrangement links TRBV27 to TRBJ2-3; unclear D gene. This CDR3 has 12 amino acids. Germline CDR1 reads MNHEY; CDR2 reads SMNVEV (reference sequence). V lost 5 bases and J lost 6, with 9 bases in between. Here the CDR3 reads CASSGFRDTQYF. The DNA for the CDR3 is TGTGCCAGCAGTGGCTTTAGGGATACGCAGTATTTT.

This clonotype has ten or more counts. The CDR3 DNA reads TGCAGCGTTGCTAGCACCGGGGAGCTGTTTTTT. Translating it yields CSVASTGELFF. The rearrangement joins TRBV29-1 to TRBJ2-2; D not resolved. V was cut by 4 bases and J by 4 bases, with 4 bases left in between. The CDR3 spans 11 residues. In germline, CDR1 is SQVTM, CDR2 ANQGSEA.

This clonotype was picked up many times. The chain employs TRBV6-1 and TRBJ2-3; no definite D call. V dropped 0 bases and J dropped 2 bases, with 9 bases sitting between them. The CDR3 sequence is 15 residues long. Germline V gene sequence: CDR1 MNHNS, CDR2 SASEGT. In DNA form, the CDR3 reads TGTGCCAGCAGTGAAGCGGTCCCCTTCACAGATACGCAGTATTTT. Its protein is CASSEAVPFTDTQYF.

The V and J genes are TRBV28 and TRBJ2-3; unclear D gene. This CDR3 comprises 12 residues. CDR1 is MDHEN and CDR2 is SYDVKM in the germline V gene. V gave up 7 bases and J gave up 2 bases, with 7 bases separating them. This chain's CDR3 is CASKTTTDTQYF. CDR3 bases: TGTGCCAGCAAGACAACCACAGATACGCAGTATTTT.

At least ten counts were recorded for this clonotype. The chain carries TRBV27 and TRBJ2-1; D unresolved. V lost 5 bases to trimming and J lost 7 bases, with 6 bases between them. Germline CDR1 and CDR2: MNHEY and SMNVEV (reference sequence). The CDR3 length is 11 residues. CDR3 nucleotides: TGTGCCAGCAGTGTTCGGAATGAGCAGTTCTTC. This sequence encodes CASSVRNEQFF.

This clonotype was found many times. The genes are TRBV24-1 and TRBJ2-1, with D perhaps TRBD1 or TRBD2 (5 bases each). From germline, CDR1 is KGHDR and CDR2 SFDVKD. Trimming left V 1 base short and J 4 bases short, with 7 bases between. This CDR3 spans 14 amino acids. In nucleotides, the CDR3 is TGTGCCACCAGTGATTTCAGGGAGTACAATGAGCAGTTCTTC. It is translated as CATSDFREYNEQFF.

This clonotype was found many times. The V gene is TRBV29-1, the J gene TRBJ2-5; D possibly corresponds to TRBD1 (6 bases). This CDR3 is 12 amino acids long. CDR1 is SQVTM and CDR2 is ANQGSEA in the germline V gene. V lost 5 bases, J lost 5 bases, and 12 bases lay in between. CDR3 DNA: TGCAGCGTTAACAGGGAAACGGAGACCCAGTACTTC. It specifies CSVNRETETQYF.

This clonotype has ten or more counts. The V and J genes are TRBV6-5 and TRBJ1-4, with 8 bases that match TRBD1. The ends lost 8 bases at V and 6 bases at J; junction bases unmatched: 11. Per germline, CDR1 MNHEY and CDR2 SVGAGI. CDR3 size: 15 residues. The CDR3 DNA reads TGTGCCAGCGCCCCGGCAGGGGGCGAGTATGAAAAACTGTTTTTT. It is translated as CASAPAGGEYEKLFF.

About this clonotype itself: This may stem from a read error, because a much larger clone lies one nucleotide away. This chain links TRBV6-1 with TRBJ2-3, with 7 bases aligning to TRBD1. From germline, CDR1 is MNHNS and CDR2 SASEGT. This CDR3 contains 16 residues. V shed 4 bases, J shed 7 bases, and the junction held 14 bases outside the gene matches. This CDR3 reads CASSARGGQSSHTQYF. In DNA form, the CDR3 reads TGTGCCAGCAGTGCCCGAGGGGGACAGAGTTCCCATACGCAGTATTTT.

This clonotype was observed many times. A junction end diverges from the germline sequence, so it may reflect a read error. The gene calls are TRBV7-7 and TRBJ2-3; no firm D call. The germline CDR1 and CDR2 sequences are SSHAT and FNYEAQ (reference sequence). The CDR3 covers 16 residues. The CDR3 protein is CASSLGVSVSTDTQYF. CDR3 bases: TGTGCTAGCAGCTTAGGAGTCAGCGTCAGCACAGATACGCAGTATTTT.

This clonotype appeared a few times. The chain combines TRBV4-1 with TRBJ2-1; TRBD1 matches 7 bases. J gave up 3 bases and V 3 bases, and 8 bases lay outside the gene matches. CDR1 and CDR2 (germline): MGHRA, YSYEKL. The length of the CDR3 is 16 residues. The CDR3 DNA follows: TGCGCCAGCAGCCAGATCTGGGGACAGCTCTACAATGAGCAGTTCTTC. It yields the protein CASSQIWGQLYNEQFF.

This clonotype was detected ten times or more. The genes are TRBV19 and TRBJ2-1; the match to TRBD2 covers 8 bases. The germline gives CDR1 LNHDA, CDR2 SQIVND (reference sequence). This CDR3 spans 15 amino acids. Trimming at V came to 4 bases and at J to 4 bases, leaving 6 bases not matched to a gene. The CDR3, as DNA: TGTGCCAGTAGTACAACCGGGGGGGATTACAATGAGCAGTTCTTC. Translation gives CASSTTGGDYNEQFF. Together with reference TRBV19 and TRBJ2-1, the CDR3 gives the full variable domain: DGGITQSPKYLFRKEGQNVTLSCEQNLNHDAMYWYRQDPGQGLRLIYYSQIVNDFQKGDIAEGYSVSREKKESFPLTVTSAQKNPTAFYLCASSTTGGDYNEQFFGPGTRLTVL.

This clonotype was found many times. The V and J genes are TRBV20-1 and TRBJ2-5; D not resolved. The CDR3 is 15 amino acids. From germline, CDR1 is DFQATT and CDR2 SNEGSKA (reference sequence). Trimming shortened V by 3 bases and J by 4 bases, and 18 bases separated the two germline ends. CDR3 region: CSASPTEPRRETQYF. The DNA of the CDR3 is TGCAGTGCTAGCCCCACAGAGCCGCGACGAGAGACCCAGTACTTC.

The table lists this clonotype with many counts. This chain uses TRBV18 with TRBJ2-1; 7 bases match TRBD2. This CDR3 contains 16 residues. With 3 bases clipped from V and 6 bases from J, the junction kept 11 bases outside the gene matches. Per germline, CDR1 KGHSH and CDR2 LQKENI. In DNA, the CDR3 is TGTGCCAGCTCACCGCGGGGGAACGACGCCGGCAATGAGCAGTTCTTC. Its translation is CASSPRGNDAGNEQFF.

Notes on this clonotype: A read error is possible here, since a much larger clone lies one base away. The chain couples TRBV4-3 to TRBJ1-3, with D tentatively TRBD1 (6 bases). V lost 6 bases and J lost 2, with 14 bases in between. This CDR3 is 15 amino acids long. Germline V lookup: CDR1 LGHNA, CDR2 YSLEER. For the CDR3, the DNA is TGCGCCAGCAGTAGAGAAGGGGGAACTGGAAACACCATATATTTT. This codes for CASSREGGTGNTIYF.

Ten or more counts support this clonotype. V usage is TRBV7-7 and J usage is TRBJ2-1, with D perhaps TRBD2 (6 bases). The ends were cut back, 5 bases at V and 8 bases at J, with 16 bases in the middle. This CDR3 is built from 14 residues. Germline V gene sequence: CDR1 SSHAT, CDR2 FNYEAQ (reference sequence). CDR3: CASSLLATSDEQFF. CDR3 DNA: TGTGCCAGCAGCCTTCTCGCGACTAGTGATGAGCAGTTCTTC. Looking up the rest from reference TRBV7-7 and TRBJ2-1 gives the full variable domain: GAGVSQSPRYKVTKRGQDVTLRCDPISSHATLYWYQQALGQGPEFLTYFNYEAQPDKSGLPSDRFSAERPEGSISTLTIQRTEQRDSAMYRCASSLLATSDEQFFGPGTRLTVL.

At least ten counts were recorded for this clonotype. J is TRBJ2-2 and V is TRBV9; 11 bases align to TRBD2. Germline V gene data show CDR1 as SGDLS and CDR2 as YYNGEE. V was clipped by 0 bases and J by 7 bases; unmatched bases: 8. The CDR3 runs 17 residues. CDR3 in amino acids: CASSVGLAGIFGGELFF. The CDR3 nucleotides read TGTGCCAGCAGCGTAGGACTAGCGGGAATCTTTGGCGGGGAGCTGTTTTTT. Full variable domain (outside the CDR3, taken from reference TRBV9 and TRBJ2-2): DSGVTQTPKHLITATGQRVTLRCSPRSGDLSVYWYQQSLDQGLQFLIQYYNGEERAKGNILERFSAQQFPDLHSELNLSSLELGDSALYFCASSVGLAGIFGGELFFGEGSRLTVL.